This entry is about one T cell receptor beta chain. An end of the junction does not agree with germline; a read error may underlie this. Per the study methods: The authors estimated nucleated cell counts from reference gene primer amplification. Assay: immunoSEQ multiplex PCR; the TCRdb copy retains only in-frame clones and omits some. The V and J calls and clone size are taken from that table; D and trimming were inferred from the DNA. The sample has about 270,000 clones, roughly nine tenths seen once. The data originate from a study of blood T cell repertoires in COVID-19. Looking at the study overall: Spain, Italy and the United States supplied samples that represented acute and convalescent COVID-19. Sample material is recorded as cDNA or gDNA derived from T cells, B-cell-depleted T cells, or PBMCs.

CDR1 is LGHDT, CDR2 YNNKEL, per germline (reference sequence). This CDR3 has 16 amino acids. The genes are TRBV3-1 (or the pseudogene TRBV3-2) and TRBJ2-2; 7 bases fit TRBD1. Material for sequencing was peripheral blood. This receptor was obtained from a woman aged 55-70 years who had recovered from COVID-19. The CDR3 nucleotides are TGTTCCAGCAGCCAAGATCCGACAGGGATCTCCGGGGAGCTGTTTTTT. Its protein product is CSSSQDPTGISGELFF.